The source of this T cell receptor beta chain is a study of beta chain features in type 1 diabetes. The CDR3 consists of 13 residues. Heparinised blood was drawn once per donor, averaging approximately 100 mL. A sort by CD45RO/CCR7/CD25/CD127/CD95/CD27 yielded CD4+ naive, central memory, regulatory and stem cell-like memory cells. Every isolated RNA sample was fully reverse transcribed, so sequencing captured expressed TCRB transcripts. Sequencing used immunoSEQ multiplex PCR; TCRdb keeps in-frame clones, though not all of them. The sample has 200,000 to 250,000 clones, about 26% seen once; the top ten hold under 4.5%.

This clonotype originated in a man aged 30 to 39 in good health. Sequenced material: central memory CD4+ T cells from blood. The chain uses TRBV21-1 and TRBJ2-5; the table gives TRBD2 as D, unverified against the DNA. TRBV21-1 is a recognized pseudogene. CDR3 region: CASIRKLQETQYF. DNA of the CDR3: TGTGCCAGCATCCGTAAACTCCAAGAGACCCAGTACTTC.